Listed here are 17 T cell receptor beta chains from one sample, sequenced in a study of identical twins. A single record per CDR3 protein comes from TCRdb applying MiXCR to the 5' RACE reads. Here the sample spans some 1,600,000 distinct CDR3 sequences, about 32% being singletons. The sample consisted of cord blood. The origin of the receptors is a newborn girl in good health.

The chain carries TRBV21-1 and TRBJ1-6; the D segment call TRBD1 is taken from the table without a DNA check. TRBV21-1 is deemed a pseudogene. The CDR3 runs 16 residues. CDR3 sequence (DNA): TGTGCCAGCAGCAGAGGGGAGCGGGACAGTAATTCACCCCCCCACTTT. This encodes CASSRGERDSNSPPHF.

Note on this clonotype: A much more abundant neighbour one base away suggests this may be a read error. The chain couples TRBV9 to TRBJ2-3; D unresolved. Germline-derived CDR1 and CDR2 are SGDLS and YYNGEE. CDR3 length: 12 residues. CDR3 in amino acids: CGSSVGIDTQYF. The CDR3 DNA is TGTGGCAGCAGCGTAGGTATAGATACGCAGTATTTT.

Points on this clonotype: Compared with germline, one end of the junction differs, possibly owing to a read error. The chain employs TRBV12-3 or TRBV12-4 and TRBJ1-2; D is ambiguous. CDR3 length: 13 amino acids. The CDR3 DNA reads as TGTGCCAGCAATTTAATTTGGGCGGTGGGCTACACCTTC. Translating it yields CASNLIWAVGYTF.

V and J are TRBV27 and TRBJ1-5, with 8 nucleotides matching TRBD1. The CDR3 extends over 16 amino acids. The V gene end was trimmed by 6 bases and the J gene end by 5 bases; junction bases not matched to a gene: 12. The germline CDR1 and CDR2 sequences are MNHEY and SMNVEV (reference sequence). The CDR3 DNA follows: TGTGCCAGCAGAACGACCCGACAGGGGAAGGATCAGCCCCAGCATTTT. It codes for CASRTTRQGKDQPQHF.

The chain links TRBV12-3 or TRBV12-4 to TRBJ2-1; TRBD2 is a possible D gene (6 bases). Trimming removed 4 bases from V and 0 bases from J, with 13 bases in between. The CDR3 loop spans 16 amino acids. In DNA, the CDR3 is TGTGCCAGCAGTTGGCTAGCGCGCAGCTCCTACAATGAGCAGTTCTTC. Its protein is CASSWLARSSYNEQFF.

This rearrangement joins TRBV4-1 to TRBJ2-3; no clear D. CDR3 length equals 16 residues. The germline gives CDR1 MGHRA, CDR2 YSYEKL. The V gene lost 0 bases and the J gene lost 1 base, with 11 bases spanning the gap. The CDR3 sequence: CASSQDYGSGTDTQYF. As DNA, the CDR3 is TGCGCCAGCAGCCAAGATTACGGGTCGGGCACAGATACGCAGTATTTT.

To note about this clonotype: The junction shows a germline mismatch at one end, possibly a read error. The chain carries TRBV12-3 or TRBV12-4 and TRBJ2-1; 7 positions agree with TRBD2. CDR3 length: 15 residues. CDR3 nucleotides: TGTACCAGCAGACCGAGCGGGAACTCCTACAATGAGCAGTTCTTC. It encodes CTSRPSGNSYNEQFF.

The chain couples TRBV29-1 to TRBJ1-2; D possibly corresponds to TRBD1 (5 bases). Germline V gene data show CDR1 as SQVTM and CDR2 as ANQGSEA. V lost 3 bases to trimming and J lost 0 bases, with 11 bases between them. CDR3 size: 14 residues. DNA for the CDR3: TGCAGCGTTGAGGGCAGGGCCTCTAACTATGGCTACACCTTC. Translating gives CSVEGRASNYGYTF. The complete variable domain, with remaining parts taken from reference TRBV29-1 and TRBJ1-2, reads SAVISQKPSRDICQRGTSLTIQCQVDSQVTMMFWYRQQPGQSLTLIATANQGSEATYESGFVIDKFPISRPNLTFSTLTVSNMSPEDSSIYLCSVEGRASNYGYTFGSGTRLTVV.

As concerns this clonotype: A much larger clone sits a single nucleotide away, making a read error possible. This chain joins TRBV12-3 or TRBV12-4 and TRBJ2-3, with 10 bases that match TRBD2. This CDR3 region has 16 residues. V trimming: 5 bases; J trimming: 0 bases; junction bases outside the gene matches: 5. The CDR3 spells CASSAPTSGSTDTQYF. CDR3 coding DNA: TGTGCCAGCAGTGCCCCGACTAGCGGGAGCACAGATACGCAGTATTTT.

The chain employs TRBV7-2 and TRBJ1-5, with TRBD1 matching over 8 bases. This CDR3 comprises 15 residues. Trimming cost V 1 base and J 6 bases; bases outside gene matches: 5. CDR1 is SGHTA, CDR2 FQGNSA, per germline. The CDR3 sequence: CASSLDTGGSQPQHF. DNA of the CDR3: TGTGCCAGCAGCTTAGATACAGGGGGTAGTCAGCCCCAGCATTTT.

The DNA for the CDR3 is TGTGCCAGCAGCCAGGGGGCCTACGCTACGCAGTATTTT. Translated, it gives CASSQGAYATQYF. This rearrangement joins TRBV3-1 to TRBJ2-3; D perhaps matches TRBD1 (6 bases). The CDR3 spans 13 residues. Trimming pared 3 bases from V and 8 bases from J, leaving 12 bases between. Germline CDR1 is LGHDT and CDR2 is YNNKEL (reference sequence).

This clonotype was found many times. This chain joins TRBV6-6 and TRBJ1-5; D not resolved. The V gene's germline CDR1 is MNHNY and CDR2 SVGAGI (reference sequence). The CDR3 contains 13 residues. V dropped 0 bases and J dropped 4 bases, with 4 bases sitting between them. In DNA, the CDR3 is TGTGCCAGCAGTTACTCGACAAATCAGCCCCAGCATTTT. Translation gives CASSYSTNQPQHF.

The chain combines TRBV30 with TRBJ1-5; the match to TRBD1 covers 9 bases. The germline gives CDR1 GTSNPN, CDR2 SVGIG (reference sequence). The CDR3 covers 12 residues. V trimming: 8 bases; J trimming: 5 bases; junction bases outside the gene matches: 4. CDR3 coding DNA: TGTGCCCGGGACAGGGCTGATCAGCCCCAGCATTTT. It yields the protein CARDRADQPQHF.

The CDR3 coding sequence is TGTGCCAGCACCGGTCATCTCGCTAGCGGGAGTCGGGAGCTGTTTTTT. This gives the protein CASTGHLASGSRELFF. The rearrangement uses TRBV6-5 and TRBJ2-2, with 10 bases that match TRBD2. With 7 bases clipped from V and 9 bases from J, the junction kept 14 bases outside the gene matches. Germline V gene sequence: CDR1 MNHEY, CDR2 SVGAGI. This CDR3 has 16 residues.

The rearrangement joins TRBV2 to TRBJ2-1, with 7 bases fitting TRBD1. The better agreement between TRBJ2-7 and the DNA end casts doubt on the J call. Germline values: CDR1 SNHLY, CDR2 FYNNEI. This CDR3 has 11 residues. The CDR3 bases are TGTGCCAACCGACAGGGTTATGAGCAGTACTTC. This sequence encodes CANRQGYEQYF.

This clonotype was seen many times. This chain links TRBV29-1 with TRBJ2-7; D tentatively reads TRBD1 or TRBD2 (5 bases each). This CDR3 spans 14 amino acids. Trimming cost V 0 bases and J 0 bases, with 9 bases left between them. Germline V gene sequence: CDR1 SQVTM, CDR2 ANQGSEA. The CDR3 nucleotides are TGCAGCGTTGAAGAGGGGACCGACTCCTACGAGCAGTACTTC. Translating it yields CSVEEGTDSYEQYF.

The chain employs TRBV7-2 and TRBJ1-2; the D gene is possibly TRBD1 (5 bases). Germline values: CDR1 SGHTA, CDR2 FQGNSA. This CDR3 spans 15 amino acids. Trimming removed 3 bases from V and 1 base from J, with 12 bases in between. The chain's CDR3 is CASSLTDRDNYGYTF. CDR3 DNA sequence: TGTGCCAGCAGCTTGACAGACAGAGATAACTATGGCTACACCTTC.